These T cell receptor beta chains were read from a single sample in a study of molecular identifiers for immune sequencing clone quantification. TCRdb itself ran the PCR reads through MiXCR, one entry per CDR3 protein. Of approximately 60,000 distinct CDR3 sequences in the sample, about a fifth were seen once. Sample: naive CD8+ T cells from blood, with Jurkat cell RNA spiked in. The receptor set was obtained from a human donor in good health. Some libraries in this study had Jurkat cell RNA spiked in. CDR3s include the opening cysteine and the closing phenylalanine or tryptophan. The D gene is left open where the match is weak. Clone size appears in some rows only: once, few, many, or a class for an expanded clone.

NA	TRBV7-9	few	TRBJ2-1	TGTGCCAGCAGCCCACAAGCTGGAGGGGGACACTCCTACAATGAGCAGTTCTTC	CASSPQAGGGHSYNEQFF
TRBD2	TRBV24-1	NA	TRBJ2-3	TGTGCCACCGGTCCGGGACTAGTTCCCGATACGCAGTATTTT	CATGPGLVPDTQYF
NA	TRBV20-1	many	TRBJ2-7	TGCAGTGCTAGAGATGGGCTAGCGTCCCGGCTCGGGGAGCAGTACTTC	CSARDGLASRLGEQYF
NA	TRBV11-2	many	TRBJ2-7	TGTGCCAGCAGCTTAATAATCGGGACGGGTACCTACGAGCAGTACTTC	CASSLIIGTGTYEQYF
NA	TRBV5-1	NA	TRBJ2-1	TGCGCCAGCAGCTTGTACGGGACGGCATACAATGAGCAGTTCTTC	CASSLYGTAYNEQFF
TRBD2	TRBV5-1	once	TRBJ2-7	TGCGCCAGCAGCTTGACTAGCGGGATCGAGGTAACCTACGAGCAGTACTTC	CASSLTSGIEVTYEQYF
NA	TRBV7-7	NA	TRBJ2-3	TGTGCTAGCAGCTTAGGCCAGTCCACAGATACGCAGTGTTTT	CASSLGQSTDTQCF
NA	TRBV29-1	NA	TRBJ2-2	TGCAGCATTCGAGGGTCCGGGGAGCTGTTTTTT	CSIRGSGELFF
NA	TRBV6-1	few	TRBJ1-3	TGTGCCAGCAGTGAATTTGGGGTCGGTATGGGAAACACCATATATTTT	CASSEFGVGMGNTIYF
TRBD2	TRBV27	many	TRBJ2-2	TGTGCCAGCAGTTCTCTAGCGGGAGGTGACACCGGGGAGCTGTTTTTT	CASSSLAGGDTGELFF
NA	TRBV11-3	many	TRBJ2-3	TGTGCCAGCAGCTTAGGGGGTCCGGTTTTAGGGGCGGATACGCAGTATTTT	CASSLGGPVLGADTQYF
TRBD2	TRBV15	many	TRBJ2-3	TGTGCCACCAGCAGACGCGGGCGGGAGAGTCCGAATACGCAGTATTTT	CATSRRGRESPNTQYF
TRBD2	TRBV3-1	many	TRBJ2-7	TGTGCCAGCAGCCCGGGGGGGCTCCTCAGCGAGCAGTACTTC	CASSPGGLLSEQYF
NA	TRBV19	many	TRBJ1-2	TGTGCCAGTAGTATAGGGGCTACTGGCTACACCTTC	CASSIGATGYTF
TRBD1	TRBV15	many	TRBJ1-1	TGTGCCACCAGCAGAGGTCGACAGGGCCGGCCTGAAGCTTTCTTT	CATSRGRQGRPEAFF
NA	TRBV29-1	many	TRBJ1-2	TGCAGCGGGGAAGAACCGGACCTCTATGGCTACACCTTC	CSGEEPDLYGYTF
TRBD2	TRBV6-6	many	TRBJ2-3	TGTGCCAGCATGGTTCTAGCGGGAGTTTTAACAGATACGCAGTATTTT	CASMVLAGVLTDTQYF